The source of this TCR beta chain is a study of blood T cells in healthy people across ages. Sample-barcoded 5' priming and a J-beta primer mix drove a second PCR of roughly 6 to 12 cycles. TCRdb independently ran MiXCR on the 5' RACE reads; one entry per CDR3 protein. The sample holds hundreds of thousands of distinct CDR3 sequences; around 45% are singletons and the top ten take roughly 18%. This clonotype has a single count. The CDR3 contains 14 residues. Germline CDR1 MGHDK, CDR2 SYGVNS. The V gene lost 2 bases and the J gene lost 0 bases, with 7 bases spanning the gap. The chain links TRBV25-1 to TRBJ1-2; perhaps TRBD1 as D (6 bases). The specimen sequenced was blood. The receptor was isolated from a man aged 55 to 69 in good health. CDR3 DNA sequence: TGTGCCAGCAGTGAAACAGGGCCTAACTATGGCTACACCTTC. It encodes CASSETGPNYGYTF.